This is a list of T cell receptor beta chains from one sample in a study of blood T cell repertoires in COVID-19. The assay was immunoSEQ multiplex PCR, and TCRdb's table has in-frame clones only and misses some. This repertoire shows hundreds of thousands of clones, about 89% found once; its top ten account for around 12%. Sequencing was done on a sample of peripheral blood. Source of these receptors: a woman aged 60-75 years with acute or convalescent COVID-19. Both conserved end residues are part of each CDR3. A D gene is named only where the DNA matches it firmly. Expanded clones get a size class; other rows say once, few or many, or leave the size out.

NA	NA	TRBV28	TRBJ2-7	CASTSGGGSSYEQYF	TGTGCCAGCACCTCGGGAGGGGGCTCGTCCTACGAGCAGTACTTC
NA	TRBD2	TRBV2	TRBJ2-1	CASSESGTPYNEQFF	TGTGCCAGCAGTGAAAGCGGGACCCCCTACAATGAGCAGTTCTTC
NA	NA	TRBV6-4	TRBJ1-2	CASSESRGSGGYTF	TGTGCCAGCAGTGAGTCACGGGGATCCGGTGGCTACACCTTC
NA	NA	TRBV25-1	TRBJ2-7	CASGGSERAYEQYF	TGTGCCAGCGGCGGTTCAGAGCGGGCCTACGAGCAGTACTTC
once	TRBD1	TRBV29-1	TRBJ2-7	CSVDAGQGYEQYF	TGCAGCGTTGACGCGGGACAGGGCTACGAGCAGTACTTC
NA	TRBD1	TRBV15	TRBJ1-4	CATSGGGQVNEKLFF	TGTGCCACCAGCGGAGGAGGACAGGTTAATGAAAAACTGTTTTTT
NA	TRBD2	TRBV5-1	TRBJ2-3	CASRGLAGTDTQYF	TGCGCCAGCAGAGGACTAGCGGGGACAGATACGCAGTATTTT
NA	NA	TRBV30	TRBJ2-7	CAWRPRTVYEQYF	TGTGCCTGGAGACCCAGGACAGTCTACGAGCAGTACTTC
NA	TRBD1	TRBV29-1	TRBJ2-7	CSVIVFETGTYEQYF	TGCAGCGTCATTGTGTTCGAGACAGGGACCTACGAGCAGTACTTC
once	TRBD1	TRBV5-6	TRBJ2-2	CASSLGDRGLTGELFF	TGTGCCAGCAGCTTGGGGGACAGGGGGTTAACCGGGGAGCTGTTTTTT
NA	NA	TRBV14	TRBJ2-2	CASSQGIGTLNTGELFF	TGTGCCAGCAGCCAAGGGATCGGGACACTTAACACCGGGGAGCTGTTTTTT
NA	NA	TRBV4-3	TRBJ2-7	CASSLGLTYEQYF	TGCGCCAGCAGCCTGGGCCTTACCTACGAGCAGTACTTC
NA	TRBD1	TRBV6-2/TRBV6-3	TRBJ1-1	CASNPRGETGRTEAFF	TGTGCCAGCAACCCCAGGGGAGAGACAGGGCGGACTGAAGCTTTCTTT
NA	TRBD1	TRBV5-4	TRBJ1-4	CASSGEDRGSNEKLFF	TGTGCCAGCAGCGGGGAGGACAGGGGATCTAATGAAAAACTGTTTTTT
NA	NA	TRBV9	TRBJ2-5	CASSVGEREPQYF	TGTGCCAGCAGCGTAGGCGAGAGGGAACCCCAGTACTTC
once	TRBD1	TRBV7-2	TRBJ1-2	CASSRSPGQGANNYGYTF	TGTGCCAGCAGCCGTTCCCCGGGACAGGGGGCGAATAACTATGGCTACACCTTC
few	TRBD2	TRBV5-1	TRBJ2-3	CASSFLAGGTDTQYF	TGCGCCAGCAGCTTTTTAGCGGGAGGGACGGATACGCAGTATTTT
NA	TRBD1	TRBV11-3	TRBJ1-1	CASSRQGDTEAFF	TGTGCCAGCAGCAGACAGGGTGACACTGAAGCTTTCTTT
NA	TRBD2	TRBV5-6	TRBJ2-7	CASSLGLVAYEQYF	TGTGCCAGCAGCTTAGGACTAGTCGCCTACGAGCAGTACTTC
NA	TRBD2	TRBV29-1	TRBJ2-3	CSVKGTSGRAGPPTDTQYF	TGCAGCGTTAAGGGGACTAGCGGGAGGGCCGGTCCCCCCACAGATACGCAGTATTTT
NA	TRBD2	TRBV5-1	TRBJ2-1	CASNPAGGLYNEQFF	TGCGCCAGCAATCCAGCGGGAGGGCTCTACAATGAGCAGTTCTTC
NA	TRBD2	TRBV4-1	TRBJ2-7	CASSQESRLAGYEQYF	TGCGCCAGCAGCCAAGAGTCGAGACTAGCGGGGTACGAGCAGTACTTC
NA	NA	TRBV6-5	TRBJ1-1	CASSYQGSAFF	TGTGCCAGCAGTTATCAGGGGTCAGCTTTCTTT
NA	NA	TRBV28	TRBJ1-5	CASSPPPGGGQPQHF	TGTGCCAGCAGTCCACCGCCGGGGGGCGGTCAGCCCCAGCATTTT
NA	NA	TRBV7-9	TRBJ1-6	CASSRGYNSPLHF	TGTGCCAGCAGCCGGGGTTATAATTCACCCCTCCACTTT
NA	TRBD1	TRBV28	TRBJ2-7	CASRYRRDRGFDEQYF	TGTGCCAGCAGGTACCGCCGGGACAGGGGTTTTGACGAGCAGTACTTC
once	NA	TRBV19	TRBJ2-1	CASSPRYSADNEQFF	TGTGCCAGTAGTCCAAGATATTCAGCGGACAATGAGCAGTTCTTC
once	NA	TRBV18	TRBJ2-3	CASSPRQGGGTDTQYF	TGTGCCAGCTCACCAAGGCAGGGGGGCGGCACAGATACGCAGTATTTT
NA	NA	TRBV6-1	TRBJ1-5	CASSELPNQPQHF	TGTGCCAGCAGTGAACTCCCGAATCAGCCCCAGCATTTT
NA	NA	TRBV2	TRBJ2-2	CASSPGTPSGELFF	TGTGCCAGCAGTCCCGGGACTCCAAGCGGGGAGCTGTTTTTT
NA	NA	TRBV4-3	TRBJ2-7	CASSQAGGMSYEQYF	TGCGCCAGCAGCCAAGCGGGGGGCATGTCCTACGAGCAGTACTTC
NA	NA	TRBV27	TRBJ2-7	CASSPGLAYEQYF	TGTGCCAGCAGTCCCGGACTGGCATACGAGCAGTACTTC
NA	TRBD2	TRBV9	TRBJ2-1	CASSTRLAGGQGEQFF	TGTGCCAGCAGCACCCGACTAGCGGGGGGGCAAGGTGAGCAGTTCTTC
few	NA	TRBV5-1	TRBJ1-3	CASSLGEGVGNTIYF	TGCGCCAGCAGCTTGGGAGAAGGGGTTGGAAACACCATATATTTT
NA	NA	TRBV7-2	TRBJ2-3	CASSLQGGDTQYF	TGTGCCAGCAGCCTACAGGGTGGAGATACGCAGTATTTT
NA	TRBD2	TRBV4-2	TRBJ2-3	CASSPSGGLTDTQYF	TGTGCCAGCAGCCCTAGCGGGGGGCTCACAGATACGCAGTATTTT
NA	TRBD2	TRBV15	TRBJ2-2	CATGDYSKGELFF	TGTGCCACCGGGGACTATTCAAAGGGGGAGCTGTTTTTT
NA	TRBD1	TRBV23-1	TRBJ1-3	CASSQSRTGGPGNTIYF	TGCGCCAGCAGTCAATCCAGGACAGGGGGACCTGGAAACACCATATATTTT
once	TRBD1	TRBV4-2	TRBJ2-7	CASSQDLKWGTGGSYEQYF	TGTGCCAGCAGCCAAGATCTGAAGTGGGGGACAGGGGGCAGCTACGAGCAGTACTTC